This entry describes one T cell receptor (beta chain). The target antigen is unknown. Germline V CDR1 and CDR2: DFQATT, SNEGSKA (reference sequence). Trimming cost V 5 bases and J 3 bases, with 13 bases left between them. The CDR3 extends over 13 amino acids. This sample is part of a study of response to subunit inactivated influenza vaccine. Whole-study results and caveats: That few new T cells are recruited by each seasonal influenza vaccination was the authors' suggestion.

TCRdb independently ran MiXCR on the RT-PCR reads; one entry per CDR3 protein. Of around 200,000 distinct CDR3 sequences detected, around 8.8% appear once; the ten largest clones hold roughly 11%. The origin of this receptor is a man aged 45-65 years who received an inactivated influenza vaccine. The chain links TRBV20-1 to TRBJ1-1; D is unclear. The source material was non-naive T cells sorted from PBMCs, sampled on the day of vaccination. The CDR3, as DNA: TGCAGTGCTTTGACGGATGGAGACACTGAAGCTTTCTTT. This translates into CSALTDGDTEAFF.